One and the same sample provided the 17 T cell receptor beta chains below, sequenced in a study of blood T cells in healthy people across ages. Through a sample-barcoded 5' primer and a J-beta primer mix, a second PCR was run for roughly 6 to 11 cycles. One entry per CDR3 protein results from TCRdb running MiXCR on the 5' RACE reads. The table shows some 1.6 million distinct CDR3 sequences, with roughly 32% occurring only once. The sample consisted of blood. These TCRs come from a woman in her 30s in good health.

This clonotype was counted between two and nine times. The V gene is TRBV28, the J gene TRBJ2-1; D is unclear. CDR1 MDHEN and CDR2 SYDVKM come from the germline V gene. Trimming stripped 1 base from V and 7 bases from J, with 17 bases between. The CDR3 spans 16 residues. CDR3 in DNA: TGTGCCAGCAGTTTATCCCCCGATTGGTGGGGTAATGAGCAGTTCTTC. It codes for CASSLSPDWWGNEQFF.

This chain connects TRBV28 to TRBJ2-7; either TRBD1 or TRBD2 may supply D (6 bases each). The CDR3 extends over 15 amino acids. Germline V gene data show CDR1 as MDHEN and CDR2 as SYDVKM. V lost 7 bases and J lost 0, with 16 bases in between. The CDR3 nucleotides are TGTGCCAGCATCCGACCGGGGGCCTACTCCTACGAGCAGTACTTC. Its protein product is CASIRPGAYSYEQYF.

The sample holds many counts of this clonotype. This chain joins TRBV6-2 or TRBV6-3 and TRBJ2-7; D may be TRBD1 (5 bases). Germline V lookup: CDR1 MNHEY, CDR2 SVGEGT. Between the trimmed V and J ends, which lost 6 bases and 1 base, there was a span of 10 bases. CDR3 size: 13 residues. CDR3 sequence reads: CASRTGQSYEQYF. Here the CDR3 DNA reads TGTGCCAGCAGGACCGGACAATCCTACGAGCAGTACTTC.

This rearrangement joins TRBV28 to TRBJ2-1; 9 nucleotides match TRBD2. This CDR3 has 15 residues. The germline V gene has CDR1 MDHEN and CDR2 SYDVKM. V lost 10 bases to trimming and J lost 8 bases; unmatched junction nucleotides: 15. The CDR3 nucleotides read TGTGCCACCTCCGGACAGAGTAGCGGGAGTCATGAGCAGTTCTTC. Residues: CATSGQSSGSHEQFF.

This sequence joins TRBV20-1 and TRBJ1-5, with D unclear. Trimming cost V 1 base and J 7 bases, with 8 bases left between them. The CDR3 sequence is 12 residues long. CDR1 and CDR2 (germline): DFQATT, SNEGSKA (reference sequence). The CDR3 protein is CSARVLRQPQHF. The CDR3 DNA reads as TGCAGTGCTAGAGTCCTTCGGCAGCCCCAGCATTTT.

The DNA for the CDR3 is TGCGCCAGCAGCTTGGAGGGTTACAGTTACAATGAGCAGTTCTTC. Translating it yields CASSLEGYSYNEQFF. This chain joins TRBV5-1 and TRBJ2-1, with D unclear. Trimming left V 0 bases short and J 4 bases short, with 11 bases between. The CDR3 runs to 15 residues. Per germline, CDR1 SGHRS and CDR2 YFSETQ.

The CDR3 loop is CSASSGRAVWQETQYF. CDR3 DNA sequence: TGCAGTGCTAGTAGCGGGAGGGCGGTTTGGCAAGAGACCCAGTACTTC. The chain carries TRBV20-1 and TRBJ2-5; TRBD2 matches 11 bases. This CDR3 spans 16 amino acids. With 3 bases clipped from V and 2 bases from J, the junction kept 8 bases outside the gene matches. Per germline, CDR1 DFQATT and CDR2 SNEGSKA (reference sequence).

The gene calls are TRBV4-1 and TRBJ2-2; tentative D call: TRBD1 (5 bases). The germline V and J ends were trimmed by 4 bases and 1 base, with 10 bases remaining between them. The CDR3 contains 15 residues. Germline loops: CDR1 MGHRA, CDR2 YSYEKL. CDR3 bases: TGCGCCAGCAGCCCCCTGGGGCAGAACACCGGGGAGCTGTTTTTT. It specifies CASSPLGQNTGELFF.

This clonotype was seen a handful of times. This chain links TRBV4-1 with TRBJ1-1, with D uncertain. Germline V CDR1 and CDR2: MGHRA, YSYEKL. The CDR3 totals 15 residues. The V gene lost 0 bases and the J gene lost 1 base, with 9 bases spanning the gap. The chain's CDR3 is CASSQDPGWNTEAFF. The CDR3 DNA is TGCGCCAGCAGCCAAGATCCCGGGTGGAACACTGAAGCTTTCTTT.

This clonotype has just a few counts. V usage is TRBV5-5 and J usage is TRBJ2-5, with 9 bases aligning to TRBD1. The CDR3 totals 15 residues. The germline CDR1 and CDR2 sequences are SGHKS and YYEKEE (reference sequence). Trimming at V came to 0 bases and at J to 3 bases, leaving 3 bases not matched to a gene. The CDR3 DNA follows: TGTGCCAGCAGCTTGGGGGACAGGGCTAAAGAGACCCAGTACTTC. This sequence encodes CASSLGDRAKETQYF.

There are a few counts of this clonotype. The gene calls are TRBV27 and TRBJ2-1, with D possibly TRBD1 on 6 matching bases. V lost 4 bases and J lost 0, with 10 bases in between. This CDR3 contains 15 residues. The germline V gene encodes CDR1 MNHEY and CDR2 SMNVEV (reference sequence). In DNA, the CDR3 is TGTGCCAGCAGTTATGGGACAAACTCCTACAATGAGCAGTTCTTC. The encoded protein is CASSYGTNSYNEQFF.

This clonotype was counted many times. This chain links TRBV11-2 with TRBJ2-7; 9 bases are shared with TRBD2. Germline CDR1 and CDR2: SGHAT and FQNNGV. This CDR3 contains 16 residues. The junction had 5 bases not matched to a gene; V was cut back by 2 bases and J by 0 bases. The CDR3 protein is CASSLLASGNSYEQYF. The CDR3 DNA follows: TGTGCCAGCAGCTTATTGGCTAGCGGGAACTCCTACGAGCAGTACTTC.

The rearrangement joins TRBV7-8 to TRBJ2-1; D gene ambiguous. Per germline, CDR1 SGHVS and CDR2 FQNEAQ. V was clipped by 5 bases and J by 7 bases, with 15 bases between them. This CDR3 is built from 14 residues. The CDR3 loop is CASSPYVAKNEQFF. The CDR3 nucleotides read TGTGCCAGCAGCCCATACGTAGCCAAAAATGAGCAGTTCTTC. Looking up the rest from reference TRBV7-8 and TRBJ2-1 gives the full variable domain: GAGVSQSPRYKVAKRGQDVALRCDPISGHVSLFWYQQALGQGPEFLTYFQNEAQLDKSGLPSDRFFAERPEGSVSTLKIQRTQQEDSAVYLCASSPYVAKNEQFFGPGTRLTVL.

V and J are TRBV7-9 and TRBJ2-7, with D unclear. The CDR3 has 14 residues. The V end was cut by 5 bases, the J end by 2 bases, with 13 bases between. Germline V lookup: CDR1 SEHNR, CDR2 FQNEAQ (reference sequence). In nucleotides, the CDR3 is TGTGCCAGCAGCCCAGGAAGTCCCACCTACGAGCAGTACTTC. Protein: CASSPGSPTYEQYF.

The chain couples TRBV20-1 to TRBJ2-7; 10 bases are shared with TRBD2. Germline values: CDR1 DFQATT, CDR2 SNEGSKA (reference sequence). The CDR3 runs to 17 residues. J was trimmed by 6 bases and V by 3 bases; bases with no gene match: 17. The CDR3 nucleotides read TGCAGTGCTAGGGGAGCTTATAGCGGGGGGATACCGGTCGAGCAGTACTTC. Translating it yields CSARGAYSGGIPVEQYF.

This chain links TRBV12-5 with TRBJ1-1, with a tentative D call TRBD1 (5 bases). The length of the CDR3 is 16 residues. Germline V lookup: CDR1 LGHNT, CDR2 FRNRAP. Trimming cost V 0 bases and J 4 bases, with 15 bases left between them. CDR3 protein: CASGLVLGREGTEAFF. The CDR3 nucleotides read TGTGCTAGTGGTTTGGTCTTGGGGCGAGAAGGCACTGAAGCTTTCTTT.

With respect to this clonotype: At one end the junction does not follow the germline gene, possibly because of a read error. The chain recombines TRBV12-3 or TRBV12-4 with TRBJ1-1; no definite D call. The CDR3 is 15 amino acids. The chain's CDR3 is CASRPHIGSNAEAFF. In DNA form, the CDR3 reads TGTGCCAGCAGACCCCATATAGGGTCGAACGCTGAAGCTTTCTTT.